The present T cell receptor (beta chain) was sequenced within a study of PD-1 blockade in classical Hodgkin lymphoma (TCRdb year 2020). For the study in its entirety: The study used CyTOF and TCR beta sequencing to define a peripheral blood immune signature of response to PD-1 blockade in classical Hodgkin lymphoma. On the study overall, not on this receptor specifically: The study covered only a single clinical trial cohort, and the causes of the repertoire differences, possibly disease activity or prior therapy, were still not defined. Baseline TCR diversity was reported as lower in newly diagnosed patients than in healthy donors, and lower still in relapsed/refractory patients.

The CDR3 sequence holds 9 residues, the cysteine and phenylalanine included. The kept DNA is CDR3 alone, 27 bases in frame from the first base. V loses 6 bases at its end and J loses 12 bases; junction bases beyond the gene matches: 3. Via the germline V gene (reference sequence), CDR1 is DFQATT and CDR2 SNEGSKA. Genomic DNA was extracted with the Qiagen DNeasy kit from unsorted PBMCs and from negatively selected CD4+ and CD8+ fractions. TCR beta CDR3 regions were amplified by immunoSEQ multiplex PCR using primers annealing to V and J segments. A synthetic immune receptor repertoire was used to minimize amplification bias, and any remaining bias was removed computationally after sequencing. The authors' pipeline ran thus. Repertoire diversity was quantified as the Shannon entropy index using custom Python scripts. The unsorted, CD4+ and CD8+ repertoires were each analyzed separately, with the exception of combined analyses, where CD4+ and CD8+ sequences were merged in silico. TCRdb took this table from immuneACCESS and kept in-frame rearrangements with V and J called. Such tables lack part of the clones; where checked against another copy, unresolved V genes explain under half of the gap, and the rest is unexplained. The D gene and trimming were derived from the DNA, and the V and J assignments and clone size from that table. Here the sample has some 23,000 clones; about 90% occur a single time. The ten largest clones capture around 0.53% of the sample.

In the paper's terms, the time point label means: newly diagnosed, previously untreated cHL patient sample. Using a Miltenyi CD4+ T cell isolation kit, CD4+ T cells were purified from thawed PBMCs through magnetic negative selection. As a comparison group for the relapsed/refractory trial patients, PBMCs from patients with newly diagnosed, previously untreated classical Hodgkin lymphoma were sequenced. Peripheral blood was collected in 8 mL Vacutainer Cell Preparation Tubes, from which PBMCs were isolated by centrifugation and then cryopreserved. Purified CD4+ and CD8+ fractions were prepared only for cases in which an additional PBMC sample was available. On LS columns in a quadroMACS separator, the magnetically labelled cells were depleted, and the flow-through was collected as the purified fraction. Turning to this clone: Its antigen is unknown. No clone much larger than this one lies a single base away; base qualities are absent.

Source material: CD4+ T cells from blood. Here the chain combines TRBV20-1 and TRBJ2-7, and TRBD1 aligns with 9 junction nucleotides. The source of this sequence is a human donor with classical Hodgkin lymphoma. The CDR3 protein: CSAGQGRYF. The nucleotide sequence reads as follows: TGCAGTGCGGGACAGGGTCGGTACTTC.